The next 15 T cell receptor beta chains were all read from a single sample in a study of OX40 agonist ivuxolimab in advanced cancers. The data were produced by immunoSEQ multiplex PCR, yet TCRdb's version contains in-frame clones alone and is incomplete. The table shows 69,000 or so clones, with 85% occurring only once. Sequences were derived from CD4+ or CD8+ T cells sorted from blood, sampled in a trial of the OX40 agonist ivuxolimab. All receptors derive from an adult with an advanced solid tumor such as melanoma, head and neck, liver or kidney cancer.

V is TRBV7-9 and J is TRBJ2-5; 9 bases agree with TRBD1. Trimming at V came to 5 bases and at J to 5 bases, leaving 9 bases not matched to a gene. The CDR3 consists of 15 residues. CDR1 is SEHNR and CDR2 is FQNEAQ in the germline V gene (reference sequence). The chain's CDR3 is CASSPTTGGSETQYF. The CDR3 region has the DNA TGTGCCAGCAGCCCTACGACAGGGGGGTCGGAGACCCAGTACTTC.

This chain links TRBV23-1 with TRBJ1-2; TRBD1 matches 10 bases. TRBV23-1 is noted as an ORF with a role that remains uncertain. The V segment lost 0 bases and the J segment 4 bases; nucleotides outside the gene matches: 5. The CDR3 consists of 16 residues. Here the CDR3 reads CASSQSTGGLFYGYTF. The CDR3 DNA reads as TGCGCCAGCAGTCAATCGACAGGGGGCCTTTTCTATGGCTACACCTTC.

This clone was detected only once. The genes are TRBV7-9 and TRBJ2-1; 11 bases line up with TRBD2. The germline V gene encodes CDR1 SEHNR and CDR2 FQNEAQ (reference sequence). The CDR3 contains 14 residues. V was pared by 5 bases and J by 8 bases, with 5 bases of the junction left unmatched. For the CDR3, the DNA is TGTGCCAGCAGCACGGGACTAGCGGCGGATGAGCAGTTCTTC. Residues: CASSTGLAADEQFF.

This clone has only one observation. CDR3 in amino acids: CATSRVGGVETYEQYF. DNA for the CDR3: TGTGCCACCAGCAGAGTCGGGGGGGTAGAGACCTACGAGCAGTACTTC. The rearrangement links TRBV15 to TRBJ2-7; 8 bases line up with TRBD2. Trimming at V came to 1 base and at J to 2 bases, leaving 7 bases not matched to a gene. The CDR3 covers 16 residues. CDR1 LNHNV and CDR2 YYDKDF come from the germline V gene (reference sequence).

This clone occurred a few times. The rearrangement joins TRBV19 to TRBJ1-3; possible D gene TRBD1, 6 bases. The V gene's germline CDR1 is LNHDA and CDR2 SQIVND (reference sequence). Between the trimmed V and J ends, which lost 5 bases and 5 bases, there was a span of 13 bases. The CDR3 is 14 amino acids. CDR3 protein: CASSGTGIRNTIYF. The CDR3 coding sequence is TGTGCCAGTAGTGGAACAGGGATTCGAAACACCATATATTTT.

This clone appeared a single time. This chain joins TRBV9 and TRBJ2-5; D is undetermined. This CDR3 region has 14 residues. V lost 0 bases, J lost 0 bases, and 6 bases lay in between. Germline assignment: CDR1 SGDLS and CDR2 YYNGEE. CDR3 sequence: CASSVGPNQETQYF. In nucleotides, the CDR3 is TGTGCCAGCAGCGTAGGTCCGAACCAAGAGACCCAGTACTTC.

This clone was counted only a few times. The gene calls are TRBV7-6 and TRBJ2-7; a weak D match, TRBD2 (6 bases). In germline, CDR1 is SGHVS, CDR2 FNYEAQ. The V and J ends lost 5 bases and 5 bases respectively, with 22 bases between them. The CDR3 loop spans 16 amino acids. As DNA, the CDR3 is TGTGCCAGCAGCCCCAAGACTAGGGCAGGGTCCCACGAGCAGTACTTC. It specifies CASSPKTRAGSHEQYF.

This clone was seen repeatedly, ten times or more. The CDR3 loop reads CASSGDDYEQYF. The CDR3 nucleotides are TGCGCCAGCAGTGGGGACGACTACGAGCAGTACTTC. The chain recombines TRBV10-1 with TRBJ2-7; perhaps D is TRBD1 or TRBD2 (5 bases each). The V gene's germline CDR1 is WNHNN and CDR2 SYGVQD (reference sequence). CDR3 length equals 12 residues. Trimming took 4 bases from V and 3 from J, leaving 7 bases between them.

The V call is TRBV19, the J call TRBJ1-5, with 7 bases identical to TRBD1. Germline V gives CDR1 LNHDA, CDR2 SQIVND (reference sequence). This CDR3 comprises 15 residues. J gave up 7 bases and V 1 base, and 7 bases lay outside the gene matches. The CDR3 sequence is CASSIATGSGQPQHF. DNA of the CDR3: TGTGCCAGTAGTATAGCGACAGGGTCCGGGCAGCCCCAGCATTTT.

The J gene is TRBJ1-5, the V gene TRBV28, with a weak D call TRBD1 (6 bases). This CDR3 comprises 14 residues. Trimming shortened V by 6 bases and J by 3 bases, and 12 bases separated the two germline ends. The germline V gene encodes CDR1 MDHEN and CDR2 SYDVKM. The CDR3 here is CASSLGQYNQPQHF. In DNA, the CDR3 is TGTGCCAGCAGCCTCGGACAGTACAATCAGCCCCAGCATTTT.

This clone was seen a single time. This rearrangement joins TRBV12-5 to TRBJ2-2, with TRBD2 matching 7 bases. The CDR3 sequence is 15 residues long. V dropped 5 bases and J dropped 1; count of bases not matched to a gene: 4. Germline lookup yields CDR1 LGHNT and CDR2 FRNRAP. The CDR3 DNA is TGTGCTAGTGGTGATCCGGGAGGGAACACCGGGGAGCTGTTTTTT. It encodes CASGDPGGNTGELFF.

The chain is built from TRBV6-5 and TRBJ1-1; no clear D gene. Deletions cut 5 bases from V and 4 bases from J, with 14 bases between. The CDR3 sequence is 14 residues long. Per the germline V gene, CDR1 is MNHEY and CDR2 is SVGAGI. CDR3: CASSDSLRGTEAFF. CDR3 nucleotides: TGTGCCAGCAGTGATAGTCTACGGGGCACTGAAGCTTTCTTT.

The chain recombines TRBV6-1 with TRBJ1-4; tentatively, D is TRBD1 (6 bases). CDR1 MNHNS and CDR2 SASEGT come from the germline V gene. The CDR3 sequence is 15 residues long. Deletions cut 5 bases from V and 5 bases from J, with 15 bases between. The CDR3 DNA follows: TGTGCCAGCAGTTGGGGGGAGGGGACAAATGAAAAACTGTTTTTT. Translating it yields CASSWGEGTNEKLFF.

The chain has TRBV2 and TRBJ1-3; 7 bases are a match to TRBD1. The CDR3 loop spans 14 amino acids. The germline CDR1 and CDR2 sequences are SNHLY and FYNNEI. After removal of 6 bases from V and 1 base from J, the junction contained 3 bases not matched to a gene. Written as DNA, the CDR3 is TGTGCCAGCAGCTTGGGACAGTCTGGAAACACCATATATTTT. Its protein is CASSLGQSGNTIYF.

The V gene is TRBV5-1, the J gene TRBJ1-1; D is undetermined. Germline CDR1 and CDR2: SGHRS and YFSETQ. Trimming removed 1 base from V and 2 bases from J, with 9 bases in between. The CDR3 contains 14 residues. This CDR3 reads CASSLSGINTEAFF. The DNA for the CDR3 is TGCGCCAGCAGCTTGTCCGGAATTAACACTGAAGCTTTCTTT.